Below, 26 T cell receptor beta chains from the same sample are listed, as sequenced in a study of T cells after yellow fever vaccination. TCRdb ran MiXCR on the 5' RACE reads and lists one entry per CDR3 protein. The sample consists of about 320,000 distinct CDR3 sequences, around 4.5% of them appearing once. The sequencing here drew on PBMCs, taken 15 days after the yellow fever booster vaccination. The receptors derive from a man aged 18-30 years who received the YFV17D yellow fever vaccine.

V is TRBV7-6 and J is TRBJ2-3; 8 nucleotides align to TRBD2. The CDR3 contains 15 residues. The V and J ends lost 3 bases and 4 bases, in that order; junction bases with no gene match: 6. The germline V gene has CDR1 SGHVS and CDR2 FNYEAQ. Written as DNA, the CDR3 is TGTGCCAGCAGCTTGACGGGGGGGCCCTCAGATACGCAGTATTTT. Its protein product is CASSLTGGPSDTQYF.

The rearrangement uses TRBV7-9 and TRBJ1-2; no clear D. This CDR3 contains 15 residues. Looked up from germline, CDR1 is SEHNR and CDR2 is FQNEAQ (reference sequence). With 5 bases removed from V and 2 bases from J, the gap between germline ends came to 15 bases. CDR3 loop: CASSLTARPNYGYTF. CDR3 in DNA: TGTGCCAGCAGCCTCACGGCGCGGCCCAACTATGGCTACACCTTC.

This clonotype was picked up many times. This chain connects TRBV5-5 to TRBJ2-6; tentatively, D is TRBD1 (5 bases). The CDR3 is 19 amino acids. Trimming cost V 3 bases and J 0 bases, with 19 bases left between them. CDR1 and CDR2 from the germline V gene are SGHKS and YYEKEE (reference sequence). CDR3 in DNA: TGTGCCAGCAGCTCGACGCGGACAAGGGCTTCCTCTGGGGCCAACGTCCTGACTTTC. Its translation: CASSSTRTRASSGANVLTF.

J is TRBJ2-2 and V is TRBV6-6; TRBD1 is a possible D gene (6 bases). The V end was cut by 6 bases, the J end by 0 bases, with 11 bases between. CDR3 length equals 15 residues. CDR1 and CDR2 (germline): MNHNY, SVGAGI (reference sequence). DNA of the CDR3: TGTGCCAGCAGGAGACAGGTCGCGAACACCGGGGAGCTGTTTTTT. It encodes CASRRQVANTGELFF.

This clonotype occurred a few times. Compared with germline, one end of the junction differs, possibly owing to a read error. The V and J genes are TRBV7-8 and TRBJ1-4; possible D gene TRBD1, 6 bases. There are 15 residues in the CDR3. Germline assignment: CDR1 SGHVS and CDR2 FQNEAQ. The CDR3 reads CASSLGTAPNGKLFF. CDR3 DNA sequence: TGTGCCAGCAGCTTAGGGACAGCCCCGAATGGAAAACTGTTTTTT.

This clonotype was seen repeatedly, ten times or more. This chain links TRBV6-5 with TRBJ2-1, with D possibly TRBD1 on 6 matching bases. V was pared by 0 bases and J by 5 bases, with 17 bases between. The germline gives CDR1 MNHEY, CDR2 SVGAGI. The CDR3 has 17 residues. This CDR3 is CASSYSKGSGAHNEQFF. The CDR3 DNA reads TGTGCCAGCAGTTACTCGAAAGGATCAGGGGCCCACAATGAGCAGTTCTTC.

In its sample, this clonotype was seen a few times. The chain has TRBV4-3 and TRBJ2-7, with D perhaps matching TRBD1 (6 bases). This CDR3 has 14 residues. CDR1 and CDR2 (germline): LGHNA, YSLEER. Trimming removed 1 base at V and 3 bases at J, with 10 bases between. The CDR3 bases are TGCGCCAGCAGCCAAGGGATACAGGGCTACGAGCAGTACTTC. Protein product: CASSQGIQGYEQYF.

The chain joins TRBV4-1 to TRBJ2-1, with 10 bases matching TRBD2. This CDR3 is built from 17 residues. The junction had 5 bases not matched to a gene; V was cut back by 0 bases and J by 3 bases. Germline-derived CDR1 and CDR2 are MGHRA and YSYEKL. The CDR3 sequence: CASSQEIAGGIYNEQFF. Here the CDR3 DNA reads TGCGCCAGCAGCCAAGAGATAGCGGGGGGTATCTACAATGAGCAGTTCTTC.

This clonotype was counted a few times. This chain uses TRBV20-1 with TRBJ1-6, with a weak D call TRBD1 (5 bases). With 7 bases removed from V and 5 bases from J, the gap between germline ends came to 18 bases. The CDR3 length is 15 residues. Germline-derived CDR1 and CDR2 are DFQATT and SNEGSKA (reference sequence). Written as DNA, the CDR3 is TGCAGTGGACCAACACCGGGACGGAATAATTCACCCCTCCACTTT. Its protein is CSGPTPGRNNSPLHF.

This clonotype showed up many times. The chain has TRBV5-1 and TRBJ2-1; 8 nucleotides agree with TRBD1. CDR1 and CDR2 from the germline V gene are SGHRS and YFSETQ. The V gene end was trimmed by 2 bases and the J gene end by 8 bases; junction bases not matched to a gene: 3. This CDR3 region has 13 residues. The CDR3 DNA sequence: TGCGCCAGCAGCTTCAGGGGGCTCGATGAGCAGTTCTTC. Its translation is CASSFRGLDEQFF. Together with reference TRBV5-1 and TRBJ2-1, the CDR3 gives the full variable domain: KAGVTQTPRYLIKTRGQQVTLSCSPISGHRSVSWYQQTPGQGLQFLFEYFSETQRNKGNFPGRFSGRQFSNSRSEMNVSTLELGDSALYLCASSFRGLDEQFFGPGTRLTVL.

The rearrangement joins TRBV7-9 to TRBJ2-3; a weak D match, TRBD1 (6 bases). Germline values: CDR1 SEHNR, CDR2 FQNEAQ (reference sequence). The V gene lost 6 bases and the J gene lost 0 bases, with 13 bases spanning the gap. The CDR3 has 15 residues. CDR3 sequence: CASSEGDLSTDTQYF. The CDR3, as DNA: TGTGCCAGCAGTGAGGGGGACCTTAGCACAGATACGCAGTATTTT.

This clonotype was detected many times. The rearrangement uses TRBV4-3 and TRBJ1-2; 8 nucleotides agree with TRBD1. This CDR3 comprises 14 residues. Germline CDR1 and CDR2: LGHNA and YSLEER. Trimming took 3 bases from V and 0 from J; bases not matched to a gene: 0. The CDR3 nucleotides are TGCGCCAGCAGCCAGGACAGGGCTAACTATGGCTACACCTTC. This gives the protein CASSQDRANYGYTF.

This clonotype was observed at least ten times. CDR3 in DNA: TGTGCCAGCAGTCTCCTGACTAGCGGGGCTGTCAATGAGCAGTTCTTC. Residues: CASSLLTSGAVNEQFF. The chain couples TRBV27 to TRBJ2-1; 11 bases map to TRBD2. Unmatched junction bases numbered 9, after V lost 5 bases and J lost 6 bases. The CDR3 is 16 residues long. Germline V gene data show CDR1 as MNHEY and CDR2 as SMNVEV (reference sequence).

There are a few counts of this clonotype. The V call is TRBV4-2, the J call TRBJ2-1; 11 positions agree with TRBD2. Looked up from germline, CDR1 is LGHNA and CDR2 is YNFKEQ. The CDR3 loop spans 19 amino acids. After removal of 1 base from V and 9 bases from J, the junction contained 17 bases not matched to a gene. Here the CDR3 reads CASSQVQRTSGGRLSEQFF. Written as DNA, the CDR3 is TGTGCCAGCAGCCAAGTACAGAGAACTAGCGGGGGAAGGCTTTCTGAGCAGTTCTTC.

This clonotype occurred many times. The CDR3 nucleotides read TGTGCCAGCAGCTCACCGGGGTCAACTAATGAAAAACTGTTTTTT. This gives the protein CASSSPGSTNEKLFF. The chain has TRBV7-8 and TRBJ1-4; D call uncertain. The CDR3 runs 15 residues. Trimming pared 4 bases from V and 0 bases from J, leaving 9 bases between. The germline CDR1 and CDR2 sequences are SGHVS and FQNEAQ.

This clonotype was seen repeatedly, ten times or more. The chain is built from TRBV12-3 or TRBV12-4 and TRBJ1-1, with 8 bases matching TRBD1. V was pared by 6 bases and J by 0 bases, with 6 bases of the junction left unmatched. The CDR3 runs to 15 residues. As DNA, the CDR3 is TGTGCCAGCAGGACGGGACAGGCCATGAACACTGAAGCTTTCTTT. Protein product: CASRTGQAMNTEAFF.

This clonotype turned up a few times. The chain carries TRBV6-2 or TRBV6-3 and TRBJ1-5; D gene ambiguous. This CDR3 is 14 amino acids long. Germline lookup yields CDR1 MNHEY and CDR2 SVGEGT. Trimming stripped 3 bases from V and 6 bases from J, with 12 bases between. CDR3 residues: CASSYGGRTQPQHF. The CDR3 DNA is TGTGCCAGCAGTTATGGTGGGCGGACTCAGCCCCAGCATTTT.

The chain joins TRBV29-1 to TRBJ1-1; D is unresolved. Germline V lookup: CDR1 SQVTM, CDR2 ANQGSEA. V shed 5 bases and J shed 1 base, with 8 bases lying between them. This CDR3 contains 12 residues. In nucleotides, the CDR3 is TGCAGCGTTAGCCCTGGGAACACTGAAGCTTTCTTT. Its protein product is CSVSPGNTEAFF.

In this sample, this clonotype turned up many times. The chain uses TRBV5-1 and TRBJ2-1, with D perhaps given as TRBD1 or TRBD2 (5 bases each). Trimming left V 0 bases short and J 10 bases short, with 11 bases between. CDR1 SGHRS and CDR2 YFSETQ come from the germline V gene. CDR3 size: 13 residues. CDR3 bases: TGCGCCAGCAGCTTGGCCCGGGGCGGGGAGCAGTTCTTC. The encoded protein is CASSLARGGEQFF.

This clonotype was counted many times. This chain joins TRBV7-2 and TRBJ2-2; 9 bases are a match to TRBD1. The CDR3 length is 14 residues. V lost 3 bases to trimming and J lost 6 bases; unmatched junction nucleotides: 2. Germline V CDR1 and CDR2: SGHTA, FQGNSA. CDR3 sequence reads: CASSFGQGSGELFF. For the CDR3, the DNA is TGTGCCAGCAGCTTCGGACAGGGGTCCGGGGAGCTGTTTTTT.

This clonotype appeared many times. The chain joins TRBV2 to TRBJ2-5, with 10 bases identical to TRBD2. Germline CDR1 reads SNHLY; CDR2 reads FYNNEI. This CDR3 region has 16 residues. The ends lost 1 base at V and 1 base at J; junction bases unmatched: 3. The CDR3 loop reads CASSEVLAGAQETQYF. In DNA, the CDR3 is TGTGCCAGCAGTGAAGTTCTAGCGGGGGCCCAAGAGACCCAGTACTTC.

This clonotype was detected ten times or more. The gene calls are TRBV7-9 and TRBJ2-7, with 9 bases lining up with TRBD1. CDR1 is SEHNR and CDR2 is FQNEAQ in the germline V gene (reference sequence). CDR3 length equals 16 residues. V shed 7 bases and J 3 bases; nucleotides not matched to a gene: 13. The CDR3 region has the DNA TGTGCCAGCACGCTCCTTTTGGGACAGGGAAGCTACGAGCAGTACTTC. This translates into CASTLLLGQGSYEQYF.

This clonotype was seen ten or more times. V and J are TRBV11-2 and TRBJ2-4, with 11 bases that match TRBD2. V lost 7 bases and J lost 2; bases outside the gene matches: 4. The CDR3 is 15 amino acids. Germline CDR1 SGHAT, CDR2 FQNNGV. The CDR3 DNA is TGTGCCAGCACTCGACTAGCGGGATCCAAAAACATTCAGTACTTC. Its protein product is CASTRLAGSKNIQYF. The entire variable domain, with the rest obtained from reference TRBV11-2 and TRBJ2-4, is as follows: EAGVAQSPRYKIIEKRQSVAFWCNPISGHATLYWYQQILGQGPKLLIQFQNNGVVDDSQLPKDRFSAERLKGVDSTLKIQPAKLEDSAVYLCASTRLAGSKNIQYFGAGTRLSVL.

The chain recombines TRBV7-2 with TRBJ1-6, with 7 bases aligning to TRBD1. The CDR3 extends over 15 amino acids. With V trimmed by 1 base and J by 9 bases, 6 bases remained unmatched. Germline V gives CDR1 SGHTA, CDR2 FQGNSA. This CDR3 reads CASSLVFQGVSPLHF. In DNA, the CDR3 is TGTGCCAGCAGCTTAGTGTTCCAGGGGGTTTCACCCCTCCACTTT.

In this sample, this clonotype turned up a few times. The rearrangement uses TRBV7-8 and TRBJ2-6; 12 bases agree with TRBD2. The ends lost 5 bases at V and 3 bases at J; junction bases unmatched: 11. This CDR3 has 19 amino acids. CDR1 and CDR2 (germline): SGHVS, FQNEAQ. The CDR3 spells CASSLRPSGGANGANVLTF. The CDR3 DNA reads TGTGCCAGCAGCCTTAGGCCTAGCGGGGGGGCTAATGGGGCCAACGTCCTGACTTTC.

This clonotype has ten or more counts. The CDR3 region is CSARVPGPKKFF. Here the CDR3 DNA reads TGCAGTGCTAGAGTTCCGGGACCTAAAAAGTTCTTC. This sequence joins TRBV20-1 and TRBJ2-1, with D perhaps matching TRBD1 or TRBD2 (5 bases each). V lost 1 base to trimming and J lost 14 bases, with 15 bases between them. This CDR3 spans 12 amino acids. Germline-derived CDR1 and CDR2 are DFQATT and SNEGSKA (reference sequence).